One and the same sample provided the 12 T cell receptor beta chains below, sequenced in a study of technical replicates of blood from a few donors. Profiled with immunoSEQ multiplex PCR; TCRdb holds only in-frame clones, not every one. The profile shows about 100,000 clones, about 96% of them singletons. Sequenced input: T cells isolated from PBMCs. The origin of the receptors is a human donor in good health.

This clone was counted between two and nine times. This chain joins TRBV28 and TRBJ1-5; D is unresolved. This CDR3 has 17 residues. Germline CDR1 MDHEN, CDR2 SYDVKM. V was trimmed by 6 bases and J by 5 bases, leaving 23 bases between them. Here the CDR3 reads CASSSPRPLRVHQPQHF. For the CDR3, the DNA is TGTGCCAGCAGCTCCCCGAGGCCTCTAAGAGTTCATCAGCCCCAGCATTTT.

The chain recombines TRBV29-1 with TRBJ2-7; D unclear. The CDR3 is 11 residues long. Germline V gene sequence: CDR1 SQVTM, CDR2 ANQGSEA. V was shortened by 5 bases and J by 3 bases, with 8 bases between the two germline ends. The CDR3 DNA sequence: TGCAGCGTTAAAATAGTCTACGAGCAGTACTTC. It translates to CSVKIVYEQYF.

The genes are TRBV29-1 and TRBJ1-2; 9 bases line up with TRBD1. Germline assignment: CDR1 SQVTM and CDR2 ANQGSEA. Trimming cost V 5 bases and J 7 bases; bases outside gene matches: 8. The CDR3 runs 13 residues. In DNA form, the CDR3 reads TGCAGCGTTAGAACAGGGGGCGTAGGTGGCTACACCTTC. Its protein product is CSVRTGGVGGYTF.

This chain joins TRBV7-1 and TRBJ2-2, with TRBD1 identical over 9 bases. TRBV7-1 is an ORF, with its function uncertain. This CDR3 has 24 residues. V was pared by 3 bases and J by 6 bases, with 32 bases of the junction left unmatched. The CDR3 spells CASSSISPTIEIRQGGRGAGELFF. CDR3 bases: TGTGCCAGCAGCTCTATTTCTCCCACTATAGAAATAAGACAGGGGGGTCGGGGAGCCGGGGAGCTGTTTTTT.

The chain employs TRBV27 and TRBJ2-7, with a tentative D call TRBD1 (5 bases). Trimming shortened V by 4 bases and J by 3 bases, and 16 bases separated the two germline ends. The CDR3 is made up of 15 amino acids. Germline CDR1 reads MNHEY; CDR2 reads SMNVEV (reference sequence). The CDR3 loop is CASSSPIQGIYEQYF. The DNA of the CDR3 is TGTGCCAGCAGTTCTCCAATTCAGGGTATCTACGAGCAGTACTTC.

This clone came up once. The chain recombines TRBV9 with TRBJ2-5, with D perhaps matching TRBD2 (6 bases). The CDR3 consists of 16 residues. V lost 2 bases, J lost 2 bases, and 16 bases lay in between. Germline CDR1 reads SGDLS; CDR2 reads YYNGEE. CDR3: CASSVSTGVNQETQYF. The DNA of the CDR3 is TGTGCCAGCAGCGTTTCTACGGGAGTAAATCAAGAGACCCAGTACTTC.

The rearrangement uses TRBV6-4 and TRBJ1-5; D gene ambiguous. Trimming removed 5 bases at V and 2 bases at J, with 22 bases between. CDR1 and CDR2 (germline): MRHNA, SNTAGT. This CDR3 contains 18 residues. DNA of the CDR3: TGTGCCAGCAGTTCCCTTGGGTGTTGGCAAGAGGGCAATCAGCCCCAGCATTTT. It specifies CASSSLGCWQEGNQPQHF.

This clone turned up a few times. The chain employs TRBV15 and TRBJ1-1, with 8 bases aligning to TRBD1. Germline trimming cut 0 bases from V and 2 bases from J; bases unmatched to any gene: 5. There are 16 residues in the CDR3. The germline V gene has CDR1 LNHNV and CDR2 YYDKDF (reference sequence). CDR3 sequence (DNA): TGTGCCACCAGCAGAGATGCGGGACAGGTAAACACTGAAGCTTTCTTT. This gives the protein CATSRDAGQVNTEAFF.

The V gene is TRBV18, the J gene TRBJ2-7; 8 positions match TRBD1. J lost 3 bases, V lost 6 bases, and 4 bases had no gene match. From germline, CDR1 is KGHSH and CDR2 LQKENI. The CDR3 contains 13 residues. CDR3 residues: CASSPGGLYEQYF. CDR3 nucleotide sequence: TGTGCCAGCTCGCCAGGGGGCCTCTACGAGCAGTACTTC.

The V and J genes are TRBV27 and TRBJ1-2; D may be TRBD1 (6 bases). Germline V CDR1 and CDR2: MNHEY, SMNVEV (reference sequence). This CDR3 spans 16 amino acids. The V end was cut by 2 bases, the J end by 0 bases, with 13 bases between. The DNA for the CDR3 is TGTGCCAGCAGTTTAATGGCAGGGGCCACTAACTATGGCTACACCTTC. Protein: CASSLMAGATNYGYTF.

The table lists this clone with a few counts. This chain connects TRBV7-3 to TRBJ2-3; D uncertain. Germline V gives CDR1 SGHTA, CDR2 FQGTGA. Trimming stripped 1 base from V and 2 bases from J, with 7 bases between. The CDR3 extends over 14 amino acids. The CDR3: CASSLNANTDTQYF. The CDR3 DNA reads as TGTGCCAGCAGCTTAAACGCTAACACAGATACGCAGTATTTT.

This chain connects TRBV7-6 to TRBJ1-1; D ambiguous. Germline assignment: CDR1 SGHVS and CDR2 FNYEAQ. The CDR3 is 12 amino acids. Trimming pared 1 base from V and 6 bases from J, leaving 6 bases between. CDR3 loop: CASSLGQSEAFF. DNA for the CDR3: TGTGCCAGCAGCTTAGGGCAGTCTGAAGCTTTCTTT.